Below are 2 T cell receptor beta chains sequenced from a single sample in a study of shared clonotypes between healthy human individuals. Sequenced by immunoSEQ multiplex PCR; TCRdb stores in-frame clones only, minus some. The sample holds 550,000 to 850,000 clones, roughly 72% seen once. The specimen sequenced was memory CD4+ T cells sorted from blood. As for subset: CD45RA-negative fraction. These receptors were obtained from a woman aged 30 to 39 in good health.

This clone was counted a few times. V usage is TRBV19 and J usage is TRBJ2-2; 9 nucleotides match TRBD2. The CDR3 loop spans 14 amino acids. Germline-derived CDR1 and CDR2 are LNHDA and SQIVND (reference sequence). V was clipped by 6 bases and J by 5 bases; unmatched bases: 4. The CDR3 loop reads CASRQREETGELFF. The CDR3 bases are TGTGCCAGTAGGCAGCGGGAGGAAACCGGGGAGCTGTTTTTT.

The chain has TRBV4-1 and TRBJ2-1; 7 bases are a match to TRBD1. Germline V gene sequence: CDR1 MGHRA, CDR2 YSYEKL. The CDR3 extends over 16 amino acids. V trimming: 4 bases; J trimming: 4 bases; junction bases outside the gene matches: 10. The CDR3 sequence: CASSRTPGTEYNEQFF. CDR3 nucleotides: TGCGCCAGCAGCCGAACTCCAGGGACAGAATACAATGAGCAGTTCTTC.